This T cell receptor beta chain was recovered during a study of CD8+ T cells in alopecia areata. Findings of the study overall: Lesional scalp, especially alopecia totalis/universalis, showed higher clonality than normal scalp. Tofacitinib significantly lowered scalp clonality and expanded CD8+ clones among the top 100. Sequence data from scalp samples additionally include resident alphabeta T cells of normal skin.

Treatment of the sample: oral pan-JAK inhibitor, 5-10 mg twice daily. Specimens obtained from alopecia areata patients comprised lesional scalp punch biopsies and peripheral blood. Extraction and reverse transcription of RNA yielded cDNA as the sequencing template. Assay used: immunoSEQ multiplex PCR; TCRdb lists only in-frame clones, some missing. Among a few hundred thousand clones listed, around 64% were seen once. Per the germline V gene, CDR1 is SGHAT and CDR2 is FQNNGV. There are 12 residues in the CDR3. V lost 5 bases and J 6 bases, leaving 11 bases between the germline ends. Comments on this clone: No antigen is known for it.

This specimen consisted of CD4+ T cells sorted from blood, obtained between weeks 51 and 54, from a patient treated with tofacitinib. This sequence joins TRBV11-2 and TRBJ2-7; no clear D gene. This receptor was identified in a human donor with alopecia areata. In nucleotides, the CDR3 is TGTGCCAGCAGCCCCTGGCGTGGCGAGCAGTACTTC. This sequence encodes CASSPWRGEQYF. The entire variable domain, with the rest obtained from reference TRBV11-2 and TRBJ2-7, is as follows: EAGVAQSPRYKIIEKRQSVAFWCNPISGHATLYWYQQILGQGPKLLIQFQNNGVVDDSQLPKDRFSAERLKGVDSTLKIQPAKLEDSAVYLCASSPWRGEQYFGPGTRLTVT.